This T cell receptor (beta chain) was identified during a study of shared clonotypes between healthy human individuals. General study findings and limits: When compared with the clonotypes that were shared by all four sorted-subset donors, the non-shared clonotypes turned out to have lower generation probabilities.

In the original processing: ImmunoSEQ junction-only sequences lacked quality scores, so their filtering differed. Libraries were prepared by immunoSEQ multiplex PCR; TCRdb keeps only in-frame clonotypes and omits some of them. The DNA was the basis for D and trimming; V, J and clone size are from that table. The sample lists roughly 1,500,000 clones, approximately 98.5% occurring once. J gave up 5 bases and V 6 bases, and 8 bases lay outside the gene matches. In germline, CDR1 is SNHLY, CDR2 FYNNEI. This CDR3 spans 14 amino acids. CD4+ cells underwent separation, giving CD45RA+ naive and CD45RA-negative memory subsets. This clone was recorded once. Its antigen is unidentified.

The rearrangement links TRBV2 to TRBJ2-7; 9 bases align to TRBD1. Specimen: naive CD4+ T cells sorted from blood. Subset denoted: CD45RA+ positively selected. The receptor's source is a man under 40 in good health. CDR3 sequence: CASRMDRGFNEQYF. CDR3 sequence (DNA): TGTGCCAGCAGAATGGACAGGGGTTTCAACGAGCAGTACTTC.